The subject of this entry is one TCR beta chain. Its antigen is unknown. This sample is drawn from a study of T cells after yellow fever vaccination. V dropped 1 base and J dropped 4 bases, with 11 bases sitting between them. The V gene's germline CDR1 is SGDLS and CDR2 YYNGEE. The CDR3 loop spans 14 amino acids. 5'RACE template switching added a universal primer site and UMIs to TCR cDNA. TCRdb called the 5' RACE reads again in MiXCR, with one record for every CDR3 protein. The sample holds about 550,000 distinct CDR3 sequences; around 21% are singletons and the top ten take around an eighth. Overall study results and limits: It was a small share of clonotypes that appeared in both CD4 and CD8 compartments.

V gene TRBV9 combines with J gene TRBJ2-5, with D maybe TRBD2 (6 bases). The sample was PBMCs, taken 15 days after the yellow fever booster vaccination. This clonotype was obtained from a man aged 25-45 years who received the YFV17D yellow fever vaccine. The CDR3 DNA reads as TGTGCCAGCAGCGTATCGGGAGTCACAGAGACCCAGTACTTC. It translates to CASSVSGVTETQYF.